A selection of T cell receptor beta chains follows, all from one sample in a study of beta chain features in type 1 diabetes. Here immunoSEQ multiplex PCR was the method, and the copy in TCRdb shows in-frame clones only, minus some. This table has 200,000 to 300,000 clones, around 9.9% appearing once. The sample consisted of naive CD4+ T cells from blood. The receptors here all came from a young man with type 1 diabetes. Each CDR3 is given with its conserved first and last residue. A D gene is named only where the DNA matches it firmly. Clone sizes are given selectively: once, few, many, or a class where the clone is expanded.

v_gene	abundance	j_gene	d_gene	CDR3nt	CDR3aa
TRBV2	-	TRBJ1-1	-	TGTGCCAGCATGGGCGCGACAATGAACACTGAAGCTTTCTTT	CASMGATMNTEAFF
TRBV7-9	-	TRBJ2-1	-	TGTGCCAGCAGCTTAGGGGCAACAGCCTACAATGAGCAGTTCTTC	CASSLGATAYNEQFF
TRBV29-1	few	TRBJ2-5	TRBD1	TGCAGCGTGGCTAAAAACTGGGACAGGGGAGAGACCCAGTACTTC	CSVAKNWDRGETQYF
TRBV2	-	TRBJ1-1	-	TGTGCCAGCAGCCCGCGTCATTTGGACACTGAAGCTTTCTTT	CASSPRHLDTEAFF
TRBV28	few	TRBJ1-5	TRBD1	TGTGCCAGCACCAACTTTGGGACAGGGGGCGACCAGCCCCAGCATTTT	CASTNFGTGGDQPQHF
TRBV7-9	-	TRBJ1-4	-	TGTGCCAGCAGGGCCCAGTGGGGCCATAATGAAAAACTGTTTTTT	CASRAQWGHNEKLFF
TRBV7-9	-	TRBJ2-1	-	TGTGCCAGCAGCTTAATAGGGGGTTCGGATGAGCAGTTCTTC	CASSLIGGSDEQFF
TRBV2	-	TRBJ1-2	-	TGTGCCAGCAGCTCTCGGAACGCGGGGCTAGGCTACACCTTC	CASSSRNAGLGYTF
TRBV5-4	-	TRBJ2-1	-	TGTGCCAGCAGCTGGGCAAATGAGCAGTTCTTC	CASSWANEQFF
TRBV20-1	few	TRBJ1-1	-	TGTGGGGCTTCCAATACTGAAGCTTTCTTT	CGASNTEAFF
TRBV19	few	TRBJ1-6	-	TGTGCCAGTAGCGCCGGACTCCTCGATAATTCACCCCTCCACTTT	CASSAGLLDNSPLHF
TRBV27	few	TRBJ1-1	-	TGTGCCAGCGGCCACAGGGTCGGGGCTGAAGCTTTCTTT	CASGHRVGAEAFF
TRBV25-1	-	TRBJ2-5	-	TGTGCCAGCAGTGACCCGCCGGGATCCCAAGGGGAGACCCAGTACTTC	CASSDPPGSQGETQYF
TRBV18	few	TRBJ2-3	TRBD1	TGTGCCAGCTCACCCCGGACAGGGTCGGATACGCAGTATTTT	CASSPRTGSDTQYF
TRBV5-4	-	TRBJ2-3	TRBD2	TGTGCCAGCAGCTTGGGTCTAGCGGGGAGCACAGATACGCAGTATTTT	CASSLGLAGSTDTQYF
TRBV4-3	few	TRBJ2-2	-	TGCGCCAGCAGCCAAGTTGGCAGGGGCCGTACCGGGGAGCTGTTTTTT	CASSQVGRGRTGELFF